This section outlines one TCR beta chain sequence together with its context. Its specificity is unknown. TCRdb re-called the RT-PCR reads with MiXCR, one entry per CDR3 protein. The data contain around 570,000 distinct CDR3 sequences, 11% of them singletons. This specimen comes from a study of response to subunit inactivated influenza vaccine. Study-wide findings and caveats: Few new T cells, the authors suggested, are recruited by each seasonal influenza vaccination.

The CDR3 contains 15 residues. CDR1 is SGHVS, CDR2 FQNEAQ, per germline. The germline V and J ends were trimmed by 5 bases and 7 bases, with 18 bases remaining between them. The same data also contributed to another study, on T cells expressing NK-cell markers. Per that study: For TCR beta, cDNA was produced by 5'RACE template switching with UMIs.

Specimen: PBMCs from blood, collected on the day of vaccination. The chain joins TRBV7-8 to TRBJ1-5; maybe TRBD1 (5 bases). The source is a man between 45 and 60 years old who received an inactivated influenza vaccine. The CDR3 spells CASSNGGRSRQPQHF. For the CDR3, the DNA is TGTGCCAGCAGCAACGGGGGTCGGAGTCGGCAGCCCCAGCATTTT.